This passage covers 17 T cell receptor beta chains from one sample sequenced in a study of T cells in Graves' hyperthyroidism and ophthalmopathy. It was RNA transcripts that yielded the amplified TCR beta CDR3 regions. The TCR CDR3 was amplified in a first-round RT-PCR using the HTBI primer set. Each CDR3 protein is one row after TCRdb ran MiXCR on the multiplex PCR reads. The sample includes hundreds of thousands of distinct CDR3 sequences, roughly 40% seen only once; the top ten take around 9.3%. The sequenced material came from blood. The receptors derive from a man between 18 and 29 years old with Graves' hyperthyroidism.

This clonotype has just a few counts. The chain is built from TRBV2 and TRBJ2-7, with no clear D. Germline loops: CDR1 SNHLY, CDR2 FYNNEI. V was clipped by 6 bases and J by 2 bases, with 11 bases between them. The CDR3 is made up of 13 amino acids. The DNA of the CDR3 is TGTGCCAGCAGCGTTTCCGGGCCCTACGAGCAGTACTTC. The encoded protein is CASSVSGPYEQYF.

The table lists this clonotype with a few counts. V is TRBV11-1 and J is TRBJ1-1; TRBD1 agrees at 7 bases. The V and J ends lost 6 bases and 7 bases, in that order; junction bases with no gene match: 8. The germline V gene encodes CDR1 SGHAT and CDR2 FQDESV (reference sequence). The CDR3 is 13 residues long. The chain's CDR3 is CASSFDRADEAFF. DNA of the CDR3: TGTGCCAGCAGTTTCGACAGGGCTGATGAAGCTTTCTTT.

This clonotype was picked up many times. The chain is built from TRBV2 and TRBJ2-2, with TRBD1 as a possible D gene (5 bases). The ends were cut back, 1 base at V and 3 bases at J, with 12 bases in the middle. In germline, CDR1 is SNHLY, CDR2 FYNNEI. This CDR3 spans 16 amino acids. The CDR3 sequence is CASSEGAGYYTGELFF. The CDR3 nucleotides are TGTGCCAGCAGTGAAGGGGCAGGGTACTACACCGGGGAGCTGTTTTTT.

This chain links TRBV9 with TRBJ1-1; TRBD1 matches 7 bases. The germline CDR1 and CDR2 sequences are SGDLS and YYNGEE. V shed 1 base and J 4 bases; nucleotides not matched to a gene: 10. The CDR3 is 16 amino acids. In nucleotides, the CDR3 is TGTGCCAGCAGCGTAAATGGAGGGGGCGGTCGCACTGAAGCTTTCTTT. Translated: CASSVNGGGGRTEAFF.

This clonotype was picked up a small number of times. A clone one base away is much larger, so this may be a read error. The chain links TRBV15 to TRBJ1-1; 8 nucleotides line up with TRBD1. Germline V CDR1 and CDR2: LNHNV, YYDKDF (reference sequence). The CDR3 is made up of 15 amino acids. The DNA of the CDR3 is TGTGCCGCCAGCAGAGGACAGGGCAAGAACACTGAAGCTTTCTTT. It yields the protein CAASRGQGKNTEAFF.

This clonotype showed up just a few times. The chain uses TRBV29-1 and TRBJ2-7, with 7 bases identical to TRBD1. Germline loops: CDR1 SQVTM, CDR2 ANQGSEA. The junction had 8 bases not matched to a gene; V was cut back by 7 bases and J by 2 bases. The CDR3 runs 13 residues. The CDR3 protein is CSGLTGQTYEQYF. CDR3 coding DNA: TGCAGCGGTCTAACGGGACAGACCTACGAGCAGTACTTC.

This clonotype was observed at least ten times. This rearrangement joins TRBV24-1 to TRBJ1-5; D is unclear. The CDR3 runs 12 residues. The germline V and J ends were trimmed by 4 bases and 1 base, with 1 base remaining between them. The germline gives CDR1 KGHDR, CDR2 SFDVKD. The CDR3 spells CATSDSNQPQHF. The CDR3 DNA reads TGTGCCACCAGTGACAGCAATCAGCCCCAGCATTTT.

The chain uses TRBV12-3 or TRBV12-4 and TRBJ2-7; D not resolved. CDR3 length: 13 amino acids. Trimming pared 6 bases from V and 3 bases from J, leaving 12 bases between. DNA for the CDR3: TGTGCCAGCAGCCTCAGGTGGGGCTACGAGCAGTACTTC. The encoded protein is CASSLRWGYEQYF.

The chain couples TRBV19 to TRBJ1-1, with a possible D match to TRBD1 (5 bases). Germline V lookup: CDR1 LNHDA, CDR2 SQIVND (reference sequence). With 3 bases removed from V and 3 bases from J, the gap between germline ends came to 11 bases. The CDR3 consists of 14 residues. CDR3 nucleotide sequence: TGTGCCAGTAGTATTCGGGGGACCTACACTGAAGCTTTCTTT. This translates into CASSIRGTYTEAFF.

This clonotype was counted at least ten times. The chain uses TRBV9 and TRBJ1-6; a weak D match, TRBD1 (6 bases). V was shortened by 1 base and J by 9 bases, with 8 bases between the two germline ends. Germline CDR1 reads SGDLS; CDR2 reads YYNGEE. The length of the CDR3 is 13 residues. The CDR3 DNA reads TGTGCCAGCAGCGTACGGGGGCCTTCACCCCTCCACTTT. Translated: CASSVRGPSPLHF.

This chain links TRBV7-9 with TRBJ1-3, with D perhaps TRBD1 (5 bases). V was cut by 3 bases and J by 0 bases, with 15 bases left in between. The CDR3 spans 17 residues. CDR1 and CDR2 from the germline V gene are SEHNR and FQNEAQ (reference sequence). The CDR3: CASSLGDFRLSGNTIYF. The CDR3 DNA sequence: TGTGCCAGCAGCTTGGGGGACTTCCGACTCTCTGGAAACACCATATATTTT.

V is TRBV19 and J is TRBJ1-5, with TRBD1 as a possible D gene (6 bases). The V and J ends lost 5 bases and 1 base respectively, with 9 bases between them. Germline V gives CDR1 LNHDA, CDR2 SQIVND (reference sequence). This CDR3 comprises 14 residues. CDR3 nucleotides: TGTGCCAGTAGTGGGGGGGCAAGCAATCAGCCCCAGCATTTT. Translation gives CASSGGASNQPQHF.

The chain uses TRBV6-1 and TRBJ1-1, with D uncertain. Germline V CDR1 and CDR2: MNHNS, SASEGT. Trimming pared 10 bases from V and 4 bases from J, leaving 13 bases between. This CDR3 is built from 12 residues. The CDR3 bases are TGTGCCACCAAGGAGTTTAGCACTGAAGCTTTCTTT. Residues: CATKEFSTEAFF.

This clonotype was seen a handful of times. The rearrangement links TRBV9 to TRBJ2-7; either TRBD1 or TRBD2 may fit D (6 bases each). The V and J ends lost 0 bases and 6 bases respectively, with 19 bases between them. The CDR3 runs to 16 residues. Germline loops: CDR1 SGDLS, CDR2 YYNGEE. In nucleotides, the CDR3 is TGTGCCAGCAGCGTAGCTACTGTTGGGGGGCAAGGCGAGCAGTACTTC. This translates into CASSVATVGGQGEQYF. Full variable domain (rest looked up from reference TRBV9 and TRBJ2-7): DSGVTQTPKHLITATGQRVTLRCSPRSGDLSVYWYQQSLDQGLQFLIQYYNGEERAKGNILERFSAQQFPDLHSELNLSSLELGDSALYFCASSVATVGGQGEQYFGPGTRLTVT.

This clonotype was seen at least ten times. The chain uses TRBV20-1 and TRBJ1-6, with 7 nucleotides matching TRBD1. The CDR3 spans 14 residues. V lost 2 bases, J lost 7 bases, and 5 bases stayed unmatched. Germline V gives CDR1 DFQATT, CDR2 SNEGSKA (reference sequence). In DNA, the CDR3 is TGCAGTGCTAGACGACAGGGTGGCAATTCACCCCTCCACTTT. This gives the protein CSARRQGGNSPLHF.

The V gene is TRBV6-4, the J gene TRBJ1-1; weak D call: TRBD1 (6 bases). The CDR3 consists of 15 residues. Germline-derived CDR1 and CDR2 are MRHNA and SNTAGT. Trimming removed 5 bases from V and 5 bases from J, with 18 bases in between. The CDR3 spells CASSPDEGVGTEAFF. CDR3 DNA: TGTGCCAGCAGTCCTGATGAGGGGGTCGGAACTGAAGCTTTCTTT.

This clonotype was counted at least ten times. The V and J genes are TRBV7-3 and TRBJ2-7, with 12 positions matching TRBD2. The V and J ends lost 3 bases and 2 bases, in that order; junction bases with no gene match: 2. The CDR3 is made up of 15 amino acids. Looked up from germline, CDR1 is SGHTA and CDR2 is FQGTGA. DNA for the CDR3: TGTGCCAGCAGCTTCGCTAGCGGGAGGGCCTACGAGCAGTACTTC. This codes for CASSFASGRAYEQYF.